This T cell receptor beta chain was obtained from a study of T cell responses to AZD1222 COVID-19 vaccine. Whole-study results and caveats: Regions left unmutated in variants are reportedly the target of nearly half of spike-specific TCRs. Among those given AZD1222, only five or six were seropositive at baseline.

About this clone itself: As yet, its antigen is unknown.

This table comes from immunoSEQ multiplex PCR, and its TCRdb copy is limited to in-frame clones, with some not included. Here the sample spans 150,000 to 200,000 clones, roughly nine tenths being singletons. The CDR3 contains 15 residues. Material: peripheral blood, obtained on day 0 of AZD1222 vaccination. This sequence was found in an adult in good health. The J gene is TRBJ1-2, the V gene TRBV21-1. TRBV21-1 is designated a pseudogene. Here the CDR3 reads CASPGQRGQRGGYTF. CDR3 bases: TGTGCCAGCCCGGGCCAAAGGGGGCAGCGGGGAGGCTACACCTTC.